Following are 14 T cell receptor beta chains from one sample sequenced in a study of T cell changes during pregnancy in multiple sclerosis. Libraries were prepared by immunoSEQ multiplex PCR; TCRdb keeps only in-frame clonotypes and omits some of them. The sample holds more than 65,000 clones, around 96% seen once. The sequencing used peripheral blood, collected in the second trimester of pregnancy. All receptors come from a female donor with multiple sclerosis, enrolled in a pregnancy study.

J is TRBJ2-3 and V is TRBV5-1, with a tentative D call TRBD1 (6 bases). The CDR3 is 15 residues long. Trimming shortened V by 6 bases and J by 0 bases, and 14 bases separated the two germline ends. Germline V CDR1 and CDR2: SGHRS, YFSETQ. The CDR3 nucleotides read TGCGCCAGCAACCAACAGGGAACGAGCACAGATACGCAGTATTTT. It codes for CASNQQGTSTDTQYF.

The CDR3 reads CASSLKAEYGELFF. Written as DNA, the CDR3 is TGCGCCAGCAGCTTAAAAGCGGAGTACGGGGAGCTGTTTTTT. The J gene is TRBJ2-2, the V gene TRBV5-1; weak D call: TRBD2 (5 bases). This CDR3 region has 14 residues. Trimming stripped 2 bases from V and 7 bases from J, with 12 bases between. Germline V CDR1 and CDR2: SGHRS, YFSETQ.

The chain is built from TRBV5-1 and TRBJ2-1, with D possibly TRBD1 on 5 matching bases. The CDR3 covers 15 residues. Germline V lookup: CDR1 SGHRS, CDR2 YFSETQ. Deletions cut 7 bases from V and 1 base from J, with 15 bases between. The CDR3 DNA follows: TGCGCCAGCCGTGTCTCAGGGTGGTCCTACAATGAGCAGTTCTTC. Residues: CASRVSGWSYNEQFF.

The V call is TRBV2, the J call TRBJ2-1, with 10 bases that match TRBD2. Looked up from germline, CDR1 is SNHLY and CDR2 is FYNNEI. Trimming cost V 1 base and J 5 bases; bases outside gene matches: 5. This CDR3 has 16 residues. The CDR3 sequence: CASSEELAGAHNEQFF. Written as DNA, the CDR3 is TGTGCCAGCAGTGAAGAGCTAGCGGGAGCGCACAATGAGCAGTTCTTC.

For this clone: An end of the junction differs from the germline gene, which may be a read error. The V and J genes are TRBV2 and TRBJ2-7, with 11 bases fitting TRBD1. The CDR3 covers 14 residues. CDR1 and CDR2 (germline): SNHLY, FYNNEI. DNA for the CDR3: TGTGCCAGCAGCCGGGACAGGGGGTCCTCCGAGCAGTACTTC. This codes for CASSRDRGSSEQYF.

The V call is TRBV2, the J call TRBJ1-1; no clear D gene. The ends were cut back, 8 bases at V and 0 bases at J, with 4 bases in the middle. The CDR3 sequence is 11 residues long. Germline lookup yields CDR1 SNHLY and CDR2 FYNNEI. The CDR3 DNA reads TGTGCCAGCCCGGTGAACACTGAAGCTTTCTTT. Translation gives CASPVNTEAFF.

The chain is built from TRBV4-3 and TRBJ1-5; 11 bases map to TRBD1. Per germline, CDR1 LGHNA and CDR2 YSLEER. The V and J ends lost 4 bases and 2 bases, in that order; junction bases with no gene match: 7. The CDR3 has 17 residues. CDR3 protein: CASSPDRGRWGNQPQHF. The CDR3 DNA sequence: TGCGCCAGCAGCCCGGACAGGGGGCGGTGGGGCAATCAGCCCCAGCATTTT.

This sequence joins TRBV13 and TRBJ1-3; no clear D gene. V was pared by 0 bases and J by 7 bases, with 10 bases between. The CDR3 spans 14 residues. Germline CDR1 reads PRHDT; CDR2 reads FYEKMQ (reference sequence). The CDR3, as DNA: TGTGCCAGCAGCTTAGGTCGGCAGAGGAACACCATATATTTT. Residues: CASSLGRQRNTIYF.

The chain carries TRBV2 and TRBJ1-4, with 12 nucleotides matching TRBD1. Germline trimming cut 6 bases from V and 8 bases from J; bases unmatched to any gene: 4. The CDR3 sequence is 14 residues long. Per germline, CDR1 SNHLY and CDR2 FYNNEI. CDR3 sequence: CASRGTGGREKLFF. CDR3 in DNA: TGTGCCAGCAGGGGGACAGGGGGCAGGGAAAAACTGTTTTTT. Full variable domain (remainder filled in from reference TRBV2 and TRBJ1-4): EPEVTQTPSHQVTQMGQEVILRCVPISNHLYFYWYRQILGQKVEFLVSFYNNEISEKSEIFDDQFSVERPDGSNFTLKIRSTKLEDSAMYFCASRGTGGREKLFFGSGTQLSVL.

V is TRBV6-5 and J is TRBJ2-2; TRBD1 is a possible D gene (5 bases). The germline V gene encodes CDR1 MNHEY and CDR2 SVGAGI. The CDR3 sequence is 13 residues long. Trimming cost V 6 bases and J 6 bases, with 11 bases left between them. The CDR3 here is CASSPRQSGELFF. The CDR3 region has the DNA TGTGCCAGCAGCCCCAGACAGTCCGGGGAGCTGTTTTTT.

This clone was seen a single time. The V and J genes are TRBV7-6 and TRBJ2-5; TRBD2 matches at 7 bases. Per germline, CDR1 SGHVS and CDR2 FNYEAQ. There are 14 residues in the CDR3. After removal of 5 bases from V and 7 bases from J, the junction contained 10 bases not matched to a gene. The CDR3 protein is CASSPRGGGGTQYF. Written as DNA, the CDR3 is TGTGCCAGCAGCCCGCGAGGCGGGGGTGGGACCCAGTACTTC.

This clone was found once. V and J are TRBV5-4 and TRBJ2-7, with 7 bases lining up with TRBD1. The ends lost 3 bases at V and 4 bases at J; junction bases unmatched: 7. This CDR3 is built from 14 residues. Germline V gene sequence: CDR1 SGHNT, CDR2 YYREEE (reference sequence). Here the CDR3 reads CASSSIQGLYEQYF. The CDR3 nucleotides read TGTGCCAGCAGCTCGATACAGGGGTTGTACGAGCAGTACTTC.

V and J are TRBV28 and TRBJ2-3; unclear D gene. Germline V lookup: CDR1 MDHEN, CDR2 SYDVKM. V lost 11 bases, J lost 0 bases, and 12 bases lay in between. This CDR3 contains 13 residues. CDR3 coding DNA: TGTGCCGTAGCAATGGCTAGCACAGATACGCAGTATTTT. It encodes CAVAMASTDTQYF.

V and J are TRBV7-3 and TRBJ1-2; 8 nucleotides match TRBD1. CDR3 length: 13 residues. V shed 5 bases, J shed 6 bases, and the junction held 5 bases outside the gene matches. The germline V gene encodes CDR1 SGHTA and CDR2 FQGTGA. CDR3 residues: CASSTRQGNGYTF. The CDR3 nucleotides read TGTGCCAGCAGCACCCGACAGGGGAATGGCTACACCTTC.